The 2 T cell receptor beta chains below come from one sample, sequenced in a study of Graves' ophthalmopathy and Graves' hyperthyroidism. TCR beta CDR3 regions were amplified from RNA transcripts. First-round RT-PCR employed HTBI primers, with a second-round multiplex PCR after it. TCRdb independently ran MiXCR on the multiplex PCR reads; one entry per CDR3 protein. Among some 1.1 million distinct CDR3 sequences listed, about two fifths were seen once. Sequencing was carried out using peripheral blood or thyroid tissue (not recorded which). The receptor set was obtained from an adult man with Graves' hyperthyroidism.

J is TRBJ2-5 and V is TRBV7-9; 8 bases line up with TRBD2. J gave up 2 bases and V 8 bases, and 13 bases lay outside the gene matches. CDR1 and CDR2 (germline): SEHNR, FQNEAQ (reference sequence). CDR3 length equals 16 residues. The CDR3 spells CASQAREGLEQETQYF. CDR3 DNA sequence: TGTGCCAGCCAGGCCAGGGAGGGACTAGAACAAGAGACCCAGTACTTC.

About this clonotype itself: A much larger clone is a single base away; this may be a read error. The CDR3: CAISLTGTGQETQYF. Written as DNA, the CDR3 is TGTGCCATCAGCCTTACCGGGACAGGTCAAGAGACCCAGTACTTC. The V gene is TRBV10-3, the J gene TRBJ2-5, with TRBD1 identical over 8 bases. V gave up 6 bases and J gave up 2 bases; unmatched junction bases: 8. Germline CDR1 reads ENHRY; CDR2 reads SYGVKD. The CDR3 has 15 residues.